These 2 T cell receptor beta chains were sequenced from one sample in a study of blood T cell repertoires in COVID-19. Profiled with immunoSEQ multiplex PCR; TCRdb holds only in-frame clones, not every one. Counted here are some 200,000 clones, around 85% occurring once; the ten biggest clones make up roughly 9.2%. What was sequenced was peripheral blood. The receptor set was obtained from a woman of 80 years or more with acute or convalescent COVID-19.

The V call is TRBV7-8, the J call TRBJ2-7, with D perhaps TRBD1 (5 bases). The V gene's germline CDR1 is SGHVS and CDR2 FQNEAQ. Trimming stripped 5 bases from V and 0 bases from J, with 11 bases between. The CDR3 covers 14 residues. The CDR3 region is CASSTRQNSYEQYF. As DNA, the CDR3 is TGTGCCAGCAGCACGCGACAGAACTCCTACGAGCAGTACTTC.

The gene calls are TRBV28 and TRBJ1-6, with TRBD1 identical over 8 bases. The germline gives CDR1 MDHEN, CDR2 SYDVKM. CDR3 size: 14 residues. The trim removed 9 bases at V and 9 bases at J, leaving 10 bases unmatched. CDR3 in DNA: TGTGCCAGTCTCTCCAGGACAGGGCCTTCACCCCTCCACTTT. Protein sequence: CASLSRTGPSPLHF.